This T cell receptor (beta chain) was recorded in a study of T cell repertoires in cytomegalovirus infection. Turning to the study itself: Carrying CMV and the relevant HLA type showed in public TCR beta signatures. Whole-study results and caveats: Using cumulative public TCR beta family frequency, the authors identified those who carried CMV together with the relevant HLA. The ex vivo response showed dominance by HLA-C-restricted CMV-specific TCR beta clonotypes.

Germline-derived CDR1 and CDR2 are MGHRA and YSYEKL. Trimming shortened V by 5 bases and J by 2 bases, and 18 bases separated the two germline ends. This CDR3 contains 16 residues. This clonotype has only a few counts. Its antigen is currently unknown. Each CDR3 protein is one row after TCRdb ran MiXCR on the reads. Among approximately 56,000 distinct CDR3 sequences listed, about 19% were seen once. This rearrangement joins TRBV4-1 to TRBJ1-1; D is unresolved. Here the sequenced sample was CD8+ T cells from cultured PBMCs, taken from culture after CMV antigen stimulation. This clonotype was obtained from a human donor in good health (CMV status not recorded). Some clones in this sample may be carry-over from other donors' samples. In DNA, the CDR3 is TGCGCCAGCAGCGTGAGCCAGGCTCAGATCAACACTGAAGCTTTCTTT. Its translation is CASSVSQAQINTEAFF.